The rows below give T cell receptor beta chains drawn from one sample of a study of human T cells and chemical hapten exposure. TCRdb re-analysed the RACE reads in MiXCR, keeping a single row per CDR3 protein. The sample carries roughly 380,000 distinct CDR3 sequences, 5.1% recorded once. Sequencing was performed on whole blood, taken in connection with sensitization to the hapten diphenylcyclopropenone (DPC). These receptors originate from a woman in her 50s with alopecia areata. Some clones in this sample may be carry-over from other donors' samples. Both conserved end residues are part of each CDR3. D genes are given only for firm matches. Some rows have no size entry. The others give once, few or many, or a class for an expanded clone.

CDR3 length: 12
clone size: many
D gene: NA
V gene: TRBV4-2
J gene: TRBJ2-7
CDR3 DNA: TGTGCCAGCAGCCAGGACAGCTACGAGCAGTACTTC
CDR3 protein: CASSQDSYEQYF

CDR3 length: 12
clone size: many
D gene: NA
V gene: TRBV2
J gene: TRBJ1-2
CDR3 DNA: TGTGCCCTTCCGGGAATGGACTATGGCTACACCTTC
CDR3 protein: CALPGMDYGYTF

CDR3 length: 12
clone size: NA
D gene: NA
V gene: TRBV13
J gene: TRBJ1-6
CDR3 DNA: TGTGCCAGCAGCGGTAGACTCTCACCCCTCCACTTT
CDR3 protein: CASSGRLSPLHF

CDR3 length: 18
clone size: NA
D gene: TRBD2
V gene: TRBV6-5
J gene: TRBJ2-2
CDR3 DNA: TGTGCCAGCAGTTACTCTGGGCGGGGAAGCGGGAGTCCCGGGGAGCTGTTTTTT
CDR3 protein: CASSYSGRGSGSPGELFF

CDR3 length: 14
clone size: NA
D gene: TRBD1
V gene: TRBV7-8
J gene: TRBJ1-6
CDR3 DNA: TGTGCCAGCGAGTCCGGGACAGTATCGACACCCCTCCACTTT
CDR3 protein: CASESGTVSTPLHF

CDR3 length: 15
clone size: NA
D gene: NA
V gene: TRBV2
J gene: TRBJ1-6
CDR3 DNA: TGTGCCAGCAGTGAGGGGACCAGCTCTAATTCACCCCTCCACTTT
CDR3 protein: CASSEGTSSNSPLHF

CDR3 length: 12
clone size: few
D gene: NA
V gene: TRBV20-1
J gene: TRBJ1-1
CDR3 DNA: TGCAGTGCTTCCGGGCCCAACACTGAAGCTTTCTTT
CDR3 protein: CSASGPNTEAFF

CDR3 length: 13
clone size: NA
D gene: NA
V gene: TRBV7-9
J gene: TRBJ2-3
CDR3 DNA: TGTGCCAGCAGCTTCTCCGACACAGATACGCAGTATTTT
CDR3 protein: CASSFSDTDTQYF

CDR3 length: 15
clone size: few
D gene: NA
V gene: TRBV5-1
J gene: TRBJ2-1
CDR3 DNA: TGCGCCAGCAGCTTGACCGGGGGCCTGCTATATCAGCAGTTCTTC
CDR3 protein: CASSLTGGLLYQQFF

CDR3 length: 14
clone size: many
D gene: TRBD1
V gene: TRBV6-5
J gene: TRBJ1-2
CDR3 DNA: TGTGCCAGCAGTTACAACAGGGGAGACTATGGCTACACCTTC
CDR3 protein: CASSYNRGDYGYTF

CDR3 length: 15
clone size: NA
D gene: NA
V gene: TRBV6-6
J gene: TRBJ2-4
CDR3 DNA: TGTGCCAGCCGACAGGACACCCTAGCCAAAAACATTCAGTACTTC
CDR3 protein: CASRQDTLAKNIQYF

CDR3 length: 15
clone size: NA
D gene: NA
V gene: TRBV2
J gene: TRBJ2-1
CDR3 DNA: TGTGCCAGCAGTGAAGGTCCCGACTGGTCCAATGAGCAGTTCTTC
CDR3 protein: CASSEGPDWSNEQFF

CDR3 length: 14
clone size: few
D gene: NA
V gene: TRBV7-2
J gene: TRBJ1-3
CDR3 DNA: TGTGCCAGCAGCCCGAGTACAGCCGGAAACACCATATATTTT
CDR3 protein: CASSPSTAGNTIYF

CDR3 length: 12
clone size: NA
D gene: NA
V gene: TRBV29-1
J gene: TRBJ2-7
CDR3 DNA: TGCAGCGTTGAGGGACTTAAATACGAGCAGTACTTC
CDR3 protein: CSVEGLKYEQYF

CDR3 length: 16
clone size: NA
D gene: NA
V gene: TRBV5-1
J gene: TRBJ1-1
CDR3 DNA: TGCGCCAGCAGCCTCCGTACCAGCAATCCAAACACTGAAGCTTTCTTT
CDR3 protein: CASSLRTSNPNTEAFF

CDR3 length: 17
clone size: few
D gene: TRBD2
V gene: TRBV11-2
J gene: TRBJ2-3
CDR3 DNA: TGTGCCAGCAGCTTAGAGGGGGGGACTACCCAGCAAGATACGCAGTATTTT
CDR3 protein: CASSLEGGTTQQDTQYF

CDR3 length: 15
clone size: NA
D gene: TRBD1
V gene: TRBV7-8
J gene: TRBJ2-2
CDR3 DNA: TGTGCCAGCAGCAGTACCGGGACAGGCCCCGGGGAGCTGTTTTTT
CDR3 protein: CASSSTGTGPGELFF

CDR3 length: 12
clone size: few
D gene: NA
V gene: TRBV6-5
J gene: TRBJ1-2
CDR3 DNA: TGTGCCAGCAGAATAACCGGGGCTGGCTACACCTTC
CDR3 protein: CASRITGAGYTF

CDR3 length: 15
clone size: many
D gene: NA
V gene: TRBV11-3
J gene: TRBJ2-3
CDR3 DNA: TGTGCCAGCAGCTTAGGTAGACATCTCACAGATACGCAGTATTTT
CDR3 protein: CASSLGRHLTDTQYF

CDR3 length: 14
clone size: few
D gene: TRBD2
V gene: TRBV3-1
J gene: TRBJ2-7
CDR3 DNA: TGTGCCAGCAGCCCCTACGGTAGCGGGGTAGAGCAGTACTTC
CDR3 protein: CASSPYGSGVEQYF

CDR3 length: 13
clone size: few
D gene: NA
V gene: TRBV20-1
J gene: TRBJ2-3
CDR3 DNA: TGCAGTGCAGAGGTAGCCGGGACAGATACGCAGTATTTT
CDR3 protein: CSAEVAGTDTQYF

CDR3 length: 15
clone size: NA
D gene: TRBD2
V gene: TRBV24-1
J gene: TRBJ2-2
CDR3 DNA: TGTGCCACCAGCAATCTAGCGGGAGTGGCCGGGGAGCTGTTTTTT
CDR3 protein: CATSNLAGVAGELFF

CDR3 length: 12
clone size: many
D gene: NA
V gene: TRBV12-3/TRBV12-4
J gene: TRBJ2-3
CDR3 DNA: TGTGCCAGCAGAACAGGGTTACATACGCAGTATTTT
CDR3 protein: CASRTGLHTQYF

CDR3 length: 16
clone size: NA
D gene: NA
V gene: TRBV29-1
J gene: TRBJ1-2
CDR3 DNA: TGCAGCACGGGCCCCTCGTTGAGCGGGGATGACTATGGCTACACCTTC
CDR3 protein: CSTGPSLSGDDYGYTF

CDR3 length: 13
clone size: few
D gene: NA
V gene: TRBV3-1
J gene: TRBJ2-1
CDR3 DNA: TGTGCCAGCAGCCAAGATCAGAGGGGTGAGCAGTTCTTC
CDR3 protein: CASSQDQRGEQFF

CDR3 length: 14
clone size: many
D gene: TRBD2
V gene: TRBV28
J gene: TRBJ2-7
CDR3 DNA: TGTGCCAGCAGCCCTAGCGGGAGGATTAACGAGCAGTACTTC
CDR3 protein: CASSPSGRINEQYF

CDR3 length: 15
clone size: many
D gene: TRBD2
V gene: TRBV2
J gene: TRBJ2-2
CDR3 DNA: TGTGCCAGCAGCTCTTTAGCGGGAGAAGGCGGGGAGCTGTTTTTT
CDR3 protein: CASSSLAGEGGELFF

CDR3 length: 13
clone size: many
D gene: NA
V gene: TRBV5-4
J gene: TRBJ2-5
CDR3 DNA: TGTGCCAGCAGCTTGCCCAGCGGAGAGACCCAGTACTTC
CDR3 protein: CASSLPSGETQYF

CDR3 length: 13
clone size: many
D gene: NA
V gene: TRBV7-6
J gene: TRBJ2-2
CDR3 DNA: TGTGCCAGCAGCCCCCCGAGGACCGGGGAGCTGTTTTTT
CDR3 protein: CASSPPRTGELFF

CDR3 length: 13
clone size: many
D gene: TRBD1
V gene: TRBV3-1
J gene: TRBJ1-1
CDR3 DNA: TGTGCCAGCAAGGGACAGGGGAACACTGAAGCTTTCTTT
CDR3 protein: CASKGQGNTEAFF

CDR3 length: 15
clone size: many
D gene: TRBD2
V gene: TRBV5-1
J gene: TRBJ2-3
CDR3 DNA: TGCGCCAGCAGCTTGCGCCTAGCGGTCACAGATACGCAGTATTTT
CDR3 protein: CASSLRLAVTDTQYF

CDR3 length: 15
clone size: many
D gene: NA
V gene: TRBV20-1
J gene: TRBJ2-7
CDR3 DNA: TGCAGTGCTAGCCCCGTAGGTGGGGGGACCTACGAGCAGTACTTC
CDR3 protein: CSASPVGGGTYEQYF

CDR3 length: 14
clone size: many
D gene: NA
V gene: TRBV27
J gene: TRBJ1-1
CDR3 DNA: TGTGCCAGCAGTTTAGCCAGAATGAACACTGAAGCTTTCTTT
CDR3 protein: CASSLARMNTEAFF

CDR3 length: 13
clone size: few
D gene: NA
V gene: TRBV19
J gene: TRBJ2-5
CDR3 DNA: TGTGCCAGTAGTATAGGCCCTCAAGAGACCCAGTACTTC
CDR3 protein: CASSIGPQETQYF

CDR3 length: 13
clone size: few
D gene: TRBD1
V gene: TRBV29-1
J gene: TRBJ2-7
CDR3 DNA: TGCAGCGTTTTCGGGACAGCATCCTACGAGCAGTACTTC
CDR3 protein: CSVFGTASYEQYF

CDR3 length: 18
clone size: many
D gene: TRBD2
V gene: TRBV27
J gene: TRBJ2-1
CDR3 DNA: TGTGCCAGCAGTTTATCCGCCGGACTAGCGGAGCCAAACAATGAGCAGTTCTTC
CDR3 protein: CASSLSAGLAEPNNEQFF

CDR3 length: 15
clone size: many
D gene: NA
V gene: TRBV13
J gene: TRBJ2-1
CDR3 DNA: TGTGCCAGCAGTTCCCCGGACTCCCCGGGGAATGAGCAGTTCTTC
CDR3 protein: CASSSPDSPGNEQFF

CDR3 length: 12
clone size: many
D gene: NA
V gene: TRBV5-6
J gene: TRBJ2-5
CDR3 DNA: TGTGCCAGCAGCTTGGGGGGACTGGGAATTGACTTC
CDR3 protein: CASSLGGLGIDF

CDR3 length: 14
clone size: many
D gene: TRBD2
V gene: TRBV20-1
J gene: TRBJ2-7
CDR3 DNA: TGCAGTGCTAGAGGGGTAGCGGGGGAGTACGAGCAGTACTTC
CDR3 protein: CSARGVAGEYEQYF

CDR3 length: 15
clone size: few
D gene: TRBD2
V gene: TRBV29-1
J gene: TRBJ2-2
CDR3 DNA: TGCAGCGTTGGCGGGGAGGGTCGGTACACCGGGGAGCTGTTTTTT
CDR3 protein: CSVGGEGRYTGELFF

CDR3 length: 16
clone size: few
D gene: NA
V gene: TRBV24-1
J gene: TRBJ1-1
CDR3 DNA: TGTGCCACCAGTGCCTCTCCCTTTCGGCGAAGGCTGAAAGCTTTCTTT
CDR3 protein: CATSASPFRRRLKAFF

CDR3 length: 14
clone size: NA
D gene: NA
V gene: TRBV6-1
J gene: TRBJ2-5
CDR3 DNA: TGTGCCAGCAGTGCGGGACCGAGCCAAGAGACCCAGTACTTC
CDR3 protein: CASSAGPSQETQYF

CDR3 length: 18
clone size: many
D gene: NA
V gene: TRBV6-5
J gene: TRBJ1-4
CDR3 DNA: TGTGCCAGCAGTTACTCGAGTCCCAGATCTGCAACTAATGAAAAACTGTTTTTT
CDR3 protein: CASSYSSPRSATNEKLFF

CDR3 length: 13
clone size: many
D gene: TRBD1
V gene: TRBV29-1
J gene: TRBJ2-5
CDR3 DNA: TGCAGCGCTACAGGGGCCCCTGGGGAGACCCAGTACTTC
CDR3 protein: CSATGAPGETQYF

CDR3 length: 17
clone size: many
D gene: TRBD1
V gene: TRBV18
J gene: TRBJ2-6
CDR3 DNA: TGTGCCAGCTCTCCGGACAGGGGAAGCTCTGGGGCCAACGTCCTGACTTTC
CDR3 protein: CASSPDRGSSGANVLTF

CDR3 length: 14
clone size: many
D gene: TRBD1
V gene: TRBV11-2
J gene: TRBJ2-7
CDR3 DNA: TGTGCCAGCAGGGGCGGGACAGGGTCCTACGAGCAGTACTTC
CDR3 protein: CASRGGTGSYEQYF

CDR3 length: 12
clone size: few
D gene: NA
V gene: TRBV5-4
J gene: TRBJ1-2
CDR3 DNA: TGTGCCAGCAGATCTCACAGGGACGGCTACACCTTC
CDR3 protein: CASRSHRDGYTF

CDR3 length: 15
clone size: NA
D gene: NA
V gene: TRBV20-1
J gene: TRBJ1-6
CDR3 DNA: TGCAGTGCCCAACCGGGACCGGTGTATAATTCACCCCTCCACTTT
CDR3 protein: CSAQPGPVYNSPLHF

CDR3 length: 14
clone size: few
D gene: NA
V gene: TRBV24-1
J gene: TRBJ2-7
CDR3 DNA: TGTGCCACCAGTGATCCCCGGGGCGCAACGAAGCAGTACTTC
CDR3 protein: CATSDPRGATKQYF

CDR3 length: 12
clone size: NA
D gene: NA
V gene: TRBV2
J gene: TRBJ2-5
CDR3 DNA: TGTGCCAGCAGCGCGAAACAAGAGACCCAGTACTTC
CDR3 protein: CASSAKQETQYF

CDR3 length: 12
clone size: few
D gene: NA
V gene: TRBV5-1
J gene: TRBJ1-1
CDR3 DNA: TGCGCCAGCTTTGGAGGAGGCACTGAAGCTTTCTTT
CDR3 protein: CASFGGGTEAFF

CDR3 length: 16
clone size: NA
D gene: TRBD1
V gene: TRBV5-6
J gene: TRBJ1-1
CDR3 DNA: TGTGCCAGCAGCTTGACAGGGGACTCCCAGACAGGGGAAGCTTTCTTT
CDR3 protein: CASSLTGDSQTGEAFF

CDR3 length: 15
clone size: many
D gene: TRBD2
V gene: TRBV15
J gene: TRBJ2-1
CDR3 DNA: TGTGCCACCGCCGTTATAGAGGGACTAGACAATGAGCAGTTCTTC
CDR3 protein: CATAVIEGLDNEQFF

CDR3 length: 14
clone size: many
D gene: TRBD1
V gene: TRBV14
J gene: TRBJ1-1
CDR3 DNA: TGTGCCAGCAGCCAACAGGGGGCTGACACTGAAGCTTTCTTT
CDR3 protein: CASSQQGADTEAFF